These T cell receptor beta chains were read from a single sample in a study of T cell repertoires in cytomegalovirus infection. MiXCR was run by TCRdb on the reads, yielding one entry per CDR3 protein. The data show more than 400,000 distinct CDR3 sequences, with about 26% seen just once and roughly 13% held by the top ten. Sample: PBMCs. The receptors come from a human donor in good health (CMV status not recorded). Some clones in this sample may be carry-over from other donors' samples. The CDR3 runs from the conserved cysteine through the conserved F or W. Clone size appears in some rows only: once, few, many, or a class for an expanded clone.

>.|TRBJ2-5|TRBV6-5
CASSYQRPRPIGETQYF
>few|TRBJ1-3|TRBV11-2
CASSPRDRPSGNTIYF
>.|TRBJ2-7|TRBV12-3/TRBV12-4
CASRQGLGVTYEQYF
>few|TRBJ2-3|TRBV18
CASSPPTGTGKTDTQYF
>.|TRBJ2-3|TRBV7-9
CASSLGTGEVTDTQYF
>many|TRBJ1-1|TRBV7-2
CASSFPTGATEAFF
>few|TRBJ1-5|TRBV6-8
CASSYGGQTGQPQHF
>.|TRBJ2-1|TRBV12-3/TRBV12-4
CASIRTSWGSYNEQFF
>.|TRBJ1-1|TRBV5-1
CASSLGFGQGGGTEAFF
>.|TRBJ2-5|TRBV6-6
CASSYPKAATGGFSHQETQYF
>many|TRBJ2-3|TRBV28
CATYGTSGRADTQYF
>.|TRBJ2-4|TRBV7-9
CASSPGSRGAKNIQYF
>once|TRBJ2-1|TRBV2
CASSEGRQVIRPDEQFF
>.|TRBJ2-1|TRBV14
CASSHWTSGNNEQFF
>few|TRBJ2-3|TRBV13
CASSSTPTSGTVSTDTQYF
>few|TRBJ2-1|TRBV28
CASRSRGFSYNEQFF
>.|TRBJ2-7|TRBV4-1
CASSQGVLAGEQYF
>few|TRBJ2-1|TRBV23-1
CASSSHTINEQFF
>.|TRBJ2-3|TRBV19
CATLDRDTDTQYF
>once|TRBJ2-1|TRBV7-7
CASSAGFRNEQFF
>few|TRBJ2-1|TRBV7-2
CASSLEGQVAYNEQFF
>.|TRBJ1-4|TRBV6-5
CASSYDGGSEKLFF
>.|TRBJ2-1|TRBV28
CASSLTHRPHNEQFF
>.|TRBJ1-1|TRBV29-1
CSVGGSTGTEAFF
>many|TRBJ2-1|TRBV4-1
CASSRRDKQDEQFF
>few|TRBJ2-3|TRBV6-2/TRBV6-3
CASSPTSRHTDTQYF
>few|TRBJ1-6|TRBV4-1
CASSQGDRENSPLHF